The rows below give T cell receptor beta chains drawn from one sample of a study of vaccination effects on CD4 cells after COVID-19. Assay used: immunoSEQ multiplex PCR; TCRdb lists only in-frame clones, some missing. The profile shows fewer than 40,000 clones, approximately 63% of them singletons. These TCRs' antigens remain unknown. Sequenced material: CD4+ T cells from PBMCs cultured without peptide, taken before COVID-19 vaccination. Receptors originate from a human donor who received a COVID-19 vaccine. The CDR3 runs from the conserved cysteine through the conserved F or W. The order of the fields is D gene, J gene, V gene, clone size, CDR3 DNA, CDR3 protein. D genes are given only for firm matches. Clone sizes are given selectively: once, few, many, or a class where the clone is expanded.

d_gene: TRBD1; j_gene: TRBJ1-2; v_gene: TRBV19; abundance: NA; CDR3nt: TGTGCCAGTAGTTCCAGGGGGGCCTCTAACTATGGCTACACCTTC; CDR3aa: CASSSRGASNYGYTF
d_gene: TRBD2; j_gene: TRBJ2-1; v_gene: TRBV11-2; abundance: NA; CDR3nt: TGTGCCAGCAGCTGGGGCGGGAGATCGAATGAGCAGTTCTTC; CDR3aa: CASSWGGRSNEQFF
d_gene: NA; j_gene: TRBJ2-6; v_gene: TRBV18; abundance: NA; CDR3nt: TGTGCCAGCTCAGCAGACTCTGGGGCCAACGTCCTGACTTTC; CDR3aa: CASSADSGANVLTF
d_gene: NA; j_gene: TRBJ1-3; v_gene: TRBV6-1; abundance: NA; CDR3nt: TGTGCCAGCAGTGAGAGAAATGGAAACACCATATATTTT; CDR3aa: CASSERNGNTIYF
d_gene: TRBD1; j_gene: TRBJ1-5; v_gene: TRBV10-3; abundance: NA; CDR3nt: TGTGCCATCAGCACAGGGGAAGATCAGCCCCAGCATTTT; CDR3aa: CAISTGEDQPQHF
d_gene: TRBD2; j_gene: TRBJ2-1; v_gene: TRBV6-4; abundance: once; CDR3nt: TGTGCCAGCAGTGTCCGGACTAGCGGTGACTACAATGAGCAGTTCTTC; CDR3aa: CASSVRTSGDYNEQFF
d_gene: TRBD2; j_gene: TRBJ2-1; v_gene: TRBV6-2/TRBV6-3; abundance: NA; CDR3nt: TGTGCCAGCAGTTTCCCAGGACTAGCTGCGTACAATGAGCAGTTCTTC; CDR3aa: CASSFPGLAAYNEQFF
d_gene: NA; j_gene: TRBJ1-2; v_gene: TRBV14; abundance: NA; CDR3nt: TGTGCCAGCAGCCCCTACATAGGCGTGGGAGGCTACACCTTC; CDR3aa: CASSPYIGVGGYTF
d_gene: NA; j_gene: TRBJ1-4; v_gene: TRBV5-1; abundance: NA; CDR3nt: TGCGCCAGCAGCGAGGACGGCCGAAATGAAAAACTGTTTTTT; CDR3aa: CASSEDGRNEKLFF
d_gene: TRBD2; j_gene: TRBJ2-2; v_gene: TRBV3-1/TRBV3-2; abundance: few; CDR3nt: TGTGCCAGCAGCCAAGTCAGCGGGGCCGGGACCGGGGAGCTGTTTTTT; CDR3aa: CASSQVSGAGTGELFF
d_gene: NA; j_gene: TRBJ2-5; v_gene: TRBV6-5; abundance: NA; CDR3nt: TGTGCCAGCCGGGGGCTAAACCAAGAGACCCAGTACTTC; CDR3aa: CASRGLNQETQYF
d_gene: TRBD2; j_gene: TRBJ2-5; v_gene: TRBV3-1/TRBV3-2; abundance: NA; CDR3nt: TGTGCCAGCAGCCAATCGAGACTAGCCCGGGAGAGATCCCAGTACTTC; CDR3aa: CASSQSRLARERSQYF
d_gene: TRBD2; j_gene: TRBJ2-7; v_gene: TRBV3-1/TRBV3-2; abundance: NA; CDR3nt: TGTGCCAGCAGCCAAGACCTGACTAGCGGGAGATACGAGCAGTACTTC; CDR3aa: CASSQDLTSGRYEQYF
d_gene: TRBD1; j_gene: TRBJ1-2; v_gene: TRBV24-1; abundance: NA; CDR3nt: TGTGCCACCAGTGGGCCCGGGGGACAGGGACACTATGGCTACACCTTC; CDR3aa: CATSGPGGQGHYGYTF
d_gene: TRBD1; j_gene: TRBJ2-7; v_gene: TRBV30; abundance: NA; CDR3nt: TGTGCCTGGGACAGGGTAGGAGAGCAGTACTTC; CDR3aa: CAWDRVGEQYF
d_gene: TRBD1; j_gene: TRBJ1-2; v_gene: TRBV24-1; abundance: few; CDR3nt: TGTGCCACCTCCCCCGGACAGGGTAGGGAATATGGCTACACCTTC; CDR3aa: CATSPGQGREYGYTF
d_gene: NA; j_gene: TRBJ1-4; v_gene: TRBV6-2/TRBV6-3; abundance: few; CDR3nt: TGTGCCAGCAGCCGACCAGGGACTTGGGATGAAAAACTGTTTTTT; CDR3aa: CASSRPGTWDEKLFF
d_gene: TRBD2; j_gene: TRBJ2-3; v_gene: TRBV27; abundance: NA; CDR3nt: TGTGCCAGCAGTCCGCTCCGAAGACTAGCGGCTAGCACAGATACGCAGTATTTT; CDR3aa: CASSPLRRLAASTDTQYF
d_gene: NA; j_gene: TRBJ2-2; v_gene: TRBV3-1/TRBV3-2; abundance: few; CDR3nt: TGTGCCAGCAGCCCACGGGTGACCGGGGAGCTGTTTTTT; CDR3aa: CASSPRVTGELFF
d_gene: TRBD1; j_gene: TRBJ1-4; v_gene: TRBV15; abundance: NA; CDR3nt: TGTGCCACCAGCAGAGAGTCAGGGACAGGGGCGGAAAAACTGTTTTTT; CDR3aa: CATSRESGTGAEKLFF
d_gene: NA; j_gene: TRBJ2-1; v_gene: TRBV7-8; abundance: NA; CDR3nt: TGTGCCAGCAGCTCAGGTAATCTAGCGCTATCCTACAATGAGCAGTTCTTC; CDR3aa: CASSSGNLALSYNEQFF
d_gene: NA; j_gene: TRBJ2-5; v_gene: TRBV27; abundance: NA; CDR3nt: TGTGCCAGCAGTGAAGATTTCCCCGAGACCCAGTACTTC; CDR3aa: CASSEDFPETQYF
d_gene: NA; j_gene: TRBJ1-5; v_gene: TRBV3-1/TRBV3-2; abundance: NA; CDR3nt: TGTGCCAGCAGCCAGTCCGATCGGCTCAATCAGCCCCAGCATTTT; CDR3aa: CASSQSDRLNQPQHF
d_gene: TRBD2; j_gene: TRBJ2-3; v_gene: TRBV4-2; abundance: NA; CDR3nt: TGTGCCAGCAGCCAAGGGGGGACTAGCGGCACAGATACGCAGTATTTT; CDR3aa: CASSQGGTSGTDTQYF
d_gene: NA; j_gene: TRBJ2-5; v_gene: TRBV11-1; abundance: NA; CDR3nt: TGTGCCAGCAGGGGGAGGATAGAGACCCAGTACTTC; CDR3aa: CASRGRIETQYF
d_gene: TRBD2; j_gene: TRBJ2-1; v_gene: TRBV6-5; abundance: NA; CDR3nt: TGTGCCAGCCACGTGGGGGGGAACTACAATGAGCAGTTCTTC; CDR3aa: CASHVGGNYNEQFF
d_gene: NA; j_gene: TRBJ1-6; v_gene: TRBV14; abundance: NA; CDR3nt: TGTGCCAGCAGCCAAGATTACCCCACTTCACCCCTCCACTTT; CDR3aa: CASSQDYPTSPLHF
d_gene: TRBD1; j_gene: TRBJ1-2; v_gene: TRBV5-1; abundance: NA; CDR3nt: TGCGCCAGCAGCTTGGGTGACAGGGGGATATATGGCTACACCTTC; CDR3aa: CASSLGDRGIYGYTF
d_gene: TRBD2; j_gene: TRBJ2-1; v_gene: TRBV12-3/TRBV12-4; abundance: NA; CDR3nt: TGTGCCAGCAGTTGGGGGGGTGAGCAGTTCTTC; CDR3aa: CASSWGGEQFF
d_gene: TRBD2; j_gene: TRBJ2-4; v_gene: TRBV5-6; abundance: NA; CDR3nt: TGTGCCAGCAGCCCTACGACTAGCGACAAAAACATTCAGTACTTC; CDR3aa: CASSPTTSDKNIQYF
d_gene: TRBD1; j_gene: TRBJ1-2; v_gene: TRBV20-1; abundance: NA; CDR3nt: TGCGGTGAGACAGGGCGATATGGCTACACCTTC; CDR3aa: CGETGRYGYTF
d_gene: TRBD1; j_gene: TRBJ2-7; v_gene: TRBV5-4; abundance: NA; CDR3nt: TGTGCCAGCAGATTTGGCGGACAGGGGGCGACCGAGCAGTACTTC; CDR3aa: CASRFGGQGATEQYF
d_gene: NA; j_gene: TRBJ2-7; v_gene: TRBV4-2; abundance: NA; CDR3nt: TGTGCCAGCAGCCAAGATCGAGACGGCGATTTAAGGTACGAGCAGTACTTC; CDR3aa: CASSQDRDGDLRYEQYF
d_gene: NA; j_gene: TRBJ1-2; v_gene: TRBV27; abundance: NA; CDR3nt: TGTGCCAGCAGACTACGGGAGAACTATGGCTACACCTTC; CDR3aa: CASRLRENYGYTF
d_gene: NA; j_gene: TRBJ1-2; v_gene: TRBV11-2; abundance: NA; CDR3nt: TGTGCCAGCAGCTTAGGGGCAGGGAATGGCTACACCTTC; CDR3aa: CASSLGAGNGYTF
d_gene: TRBD2; j_gene: TRBJ2-1; v_gene: TRBV7-6; abundance: once; CDR3nt: TGTGCCAGCAGCTCGATGATAACTAGCGGGAGGTCGTACAATGAGCAGTTCTTC; CDR3aa: CASSSMITSGRSYNEQFF
d_gene: NA; j_gene: TRBJ2-5; v_gene: TRBV18; abundance: few; CDR3nt: TGTGCCAGCTCACTACGACTAGAAGCACAAGAGACCCAGTACTTC; CDR3aa: CASSLRLEAQETQYF
d_gene: NA; j_gene: TRBJ1-2; v_gene: TRBV28; abundance: NA; CDR3nt: TGTGCCTCCGGGCAGGGGAACTATGGCTACACCTTC; CDR3aa: CASGQGNYGYTF
d_gene: TRBD1; j_gene: TRBJ2-7; v_gene: TRBV19; abundance: NA; CDR3nt: TGTGCCAGTAGTATGTCGGCGGCAGGGGGTACCGAGCAGTACTTC; CDR3aa: CASSMSAAGGTEQYF
d_gene: NA; j_gene: TRBJ1-2; v_gene: TRBV5-6; abundance: few; CDR3nt: TGTGCCAGCAGCTTGCAGGGAAATTTCTATGGCTACACCTTC; CDR3aa: CASSLQGNFYGYTF
d_gene: NA; j_gene: TRBJ1-2; v_gene: TRBV28; abundance: NA; CDR3nt: TGTGCCAGCAGTCAGGGTTTTGTTGGCTACACCTTC; CDR3aa: CASSQGFVGYTF
d_gene: NA; j_gene: TRBJ1-5; v_gene: TRBV19; abundance: NA; CDR3nt: TGTGCCAGTACCCTTGGACCCAATCAGCCCCAGCATTTT; CDR3aa: CASTLGPNQPQHF
d_gene: NA; j_gene: TRBJ1-2; v_gene: TRBV5-1; abundance: few; CDR3nt: TGCGCCAGCAGCTTGGTTTCAGGGAAGGGGCACACCTTC; CDR3aa: CASSLVSGKGHTF
d_gene: TRBD1; j_gene: TRBJ1-6; v_gene: TRBV6-5; abundance: NA; CDR3nt: TGTGCCAGCACCCCGGGACAGGGGAATTCACCCCTCCACTTT; CDR3aa: CASTPGQGNSPLHF
d_gene: NA; j_gene: TRBJ2-3; v_gene: TRBV20-1; abundance: once; CDR3nt: TGCAGTGCGTCAAGCACAGATACGCAGTATTTT; CDR3aa: CSASSTDTQYF
d_gene: NA; j_gene: TRBJ2-1; v_gene: TRBV3-1/TRBV3-2; abundance: NA; CDR3nt: TGTGCCAGCAGCCAAGAGCGGGTAACCTACAATGAGCAGTTCTTC; CDR3aa: CASSQERVTYNEQFF
d_gene: NA; j_gene: TRBJ1-2; v_gene: TRBV10-3; abundance: few; CDR3nt: TGTGCCATCAGTGATCTTAAGGGGATGAACTATGGCTACACCTTC; CDR3aa: CAISDLKGMNYGYTF
d_gene: NA; j_gene: TRBJ1-6; v_gene: TRBV5-1; abundance: NA; CDR3nt: TGCGCCAGCAGCCCCAGTGGCCCTGACCAAAGGTCCTATAATTCACCCCTCCACTTT; CDR3aa: CASSPSGPDQRSYNSPLHF
d_gene: TRBD1; j_gene: TRBJ1-1; v_gene: TRBV6-5; abundance: NA; CDR3nt: TGTGCCAGCAGTTTCATGACAGGGGGCGGGGGAACTGAAGCTTTCTTT; CDR3aa: CASSFMTGGGGTEAFF
d_gene: TRBD2; j_gene: TRBJ2-1; v_gene: TRBV9; abundance: NA; CDR3nt: TGTGCCAGCAGCGTAGAAGGAGCGGGAGCTTTCTACAATGAGCAGTTCTTC; CDR3aa: CASSVEGAGAFYNEQFF
d_gene: NA; j_gene: TRBJ1-3; v_gene: TRBV21-1; abundance: NA; CDR3nt: TGTGCCAGCAGCAATAGGACGGTACAGGAATCTGGAAACACCATATATTTT; CDR3aa: CASSNRTVQESGNTIYF
d_gene: TRBD1; j_gene: TRBJ2-7; v_gene: TRBV6-5; abundance: NA; CDR3nt: TGTGCCAGCAATAACAGGGGCTACGAGCAGTACTTC; CDR3aa: CASNNRGYEQYF
d_gene: NA; j_gene: TRBJ2-7; v_gene: TRBV6-6; abundance: NA; CDR3nt: TGTGCCAGCAGTTACTCTGGCGGGCCCTCCTACGAGCAGTACTTC; CDR3aa: CASSYSGGPSYEQYF
d_gene: NA; j_gene: TRBJ1-2; v_gene: TRBV6-5; abundance: NA; CDR3nt: TGTGCCAGCAGTTACTTGGGGTTGGACTATGGCTACACCTTC; CDR3aa: CASSYLGLDYGYTF
d_gene: TRBD2; j_gene: TRBJ2-1; v_gene: TRBV9; abundance: NA; CDR3nt: TGTGCCAGCAGCCGTGGACTAGCGGACTATAGGGACTCCTACAATGAGCAGTTCTTC; CDR3aa: CASSRGLADYRDSYNEQFF